Below are 30 T cell receptor beta chains sequenced from a single sample in a study of Graves' ophthalmopathy and Graves' hyperthyroidism. The sequenced template was RNA, covering the TCR beta CDR3 region. RT-PCR with HTBI primers came first, then second-round multiplex PCR. TCRdb passed the multiplex PCR reads through MiXCR, listing each CDR3 protein once. The profile shows 400,000 to 500,000 distinct CDR3 sequences, under 25% of them singletons. Sequencing input: peripheral blood. These receptors all come from a woman aged 18-29 years with stable Graves' hyperthyroidism.

The sample holds many counts of this clonotype. The chain has TRBV29-1 and TRBJ2-7; 9 bases fit TRBD1. Germline CDR1 is SQVTM and CDR2 is ANQGSEA. The CDR3 loop spans 14 amino acids. V lost 5 bases, J lost 3 bases, and 8 bases stayed unmatched. The CDR3 spells CSVRTTGGGYEQYF. In nucleotides, the CDR3 is TGCAGCGTTCGAACCACAGGGGGCGGCTACGAGCAGTACTTC.

Ten or more counts support this clonotype. V is TRBV20-1 and J is TRBJ2-5, with 9 bases that match TRBD1. Looked up from germline, CDR1 is DFQATT and CDR2 is SNEGSKA (reference sequence). The CDR3 has 16 residues. V gave up 0 bases and J gave up 4 bases; unmatched junction bases: 9. CDR3 sequence: CSARDPVTGGRETQYF. In nucleotides, the CDR3 is TGCAGTGCTAGAGATCCCGTGACAGGGGGTCGAGAGACCCAGTACTTC.

This clonotype was observed at least ten times. The rearrangement uses TRBV29-1 and TRBJ2-2, with 7 bases aligning to TRBD2. J gave up 3 bases and V 6 bases, and 7 bases lay outside the gene matches. The CDR3 covers 14 residues. The V gene's germline CDR1 is SQVTM and CDR2 ANQGSEA. In DNA, the CDR3 is TGCAGCGTACGGAGAAGCGGGGACACCGGGGAGCTGTTTTTT. Translation gives CSVRRSGDTGELFF.

This clonotype has just a few counts. The rearrangement joins TRBV5-1 to TRBJ2-7; 7 bases map to TRBD2. The V and J ends lost 2 bases and 3 bases, in that order; junction bases with no gene match: 8. Germline V gene sequence: CDR1 SGHRS, CDR2 YFSETQ. The CDR3 runs 15 residues. CDR3 sequence: CASSLGGRENYEQYF. CDR3 DNA sequence: TGCGCCAGCAGCTTAGGAGGGAGGGAAAACTACGAGCAGTACTTC.

The chain combines TRBV20-1 with TRBJ2-5; D possibly corresponds to TRBD2 (6 bases). V lost 3 bases, J lost 5 bases, and 7 bases lay in between. The CDR3 extends over 11 amino acids. Germline V gene lookup returns CDR1 DFQATT and CDR2 SNEGSKA (reference sequence). The CDR3 coding sequence is TGCAGTGCTAGGGACTACGAGACCCAGTACTTC. Its protein is CSARDYETQYF.

The chain has TRBV18 and TRBJ1-2; D is possibly TRBD1 (5 bases). The length of the CDR3 is 18 residues. From germline, CDR1 is KGHSH and CDR2 LQKENI. Trimming cost V 2 bases and J 3 bases, with 22 bases left between them. Here the CDR3 DNA reads TGTGCCAGCTCACCATCTACAGGTAGCAGACCTGGGGACTATGGCTACACCTTC. Translating gives CASSPSTGSRPGDYGYTF.

The gene calls are TRBV9 and TRBJ1-2, with a weak D call TRBD1 (6 bases). Germline V lookup: CDR1 SGDLS, CDR2 YYNGEE. Deletions cut 0 bases from V and 6 bases from J, with 12 bases between. This CDR3 contains 14 residues. The CDR3 DNA is TGTGCCAGCAGCGTAGGCGAGGGGGGCGATGGCTACACCTTC. It yields the protein CASSVGEGGDGYTF.

This clonotype was seen only a few times. Relative to the germline gene, one junction end is altered; a read error may explain this. This rearrangement joins TRBV11-2 to TRBJ2-1, with D possibly TRBD2 on 6 matching bases. From germline, CDR1 is SGHAT and CDR2 FQNNGV. CDR3 size: 14 residues. The CDR3 here is CASRHGGYYNEKFF. In DNA form, the CDR3 reads TGTGCCAGCAGACACGGGGGTTACTACAATGAGAAGTTCTTC. Based on the CDR3 plus reference TRBV11-2 and TRBJ2-1, the full variable domain is EAGVAQSPRYKIIEKRQSVAFWCNPISGHATLYWYQQILGQGPKLLIQFQNNGVVDDSQLPKDRFSAERLKGVDSTLKIQPAKLEDSAVYLCASRHGGYYNEKFFGPGTRLTVL.

This chain links TRBV30 with TRBJ1-1, with D possibly being TRBD1 (5 bases). Germline V gene data show CDR1 as GTSNPN and CDR2 as SVGIG (reference sequence). V lost 4 bases and J lost 4, with 16 bases in between. This CDR3 is 14 amino acids long. CDR3 loop: CAWIPQGDGTEAFF. As DNA, the CDR3 is TGTGCCTGGATCCCTCAGGGCGACGGCACTGAAGCTTTCTTT.

This clonotype was found many times. V and J are TRBV20-1 and TRBJ2-7; TRBD2 matches 9 bases. The ends lost 3 bases at V and 3 bases at J; junction bases unmatched: 9. Per germline, CDR1 DFQATT and CDR2 SNEGSKA (reference sequence). CDR3 length: 15 amino acids. In nucleotides, the CDR3 is TGCAGTGCTAGTCGGCTAGCGGGACCCAACTACGAGCAGTACTTC. Translating it yields CSASRLAGPNYEQYF.

This clonotype was seen at least ten times. The chain recombines TRBV2 with TRBJ1-1; TRBD1 matches 8 bases. Losses at the gene ends were 8 bases for V and 3 bases for J; bases not matched to a gene: 14. The CDR3 has 16 residues. Looked up from germline, CDR1 is SNHLY and CDR2 is FYNNEI. As DNA, the CDR3 is TGTGCCAGCTTAACCTTCAGGGGGCTAGGAGACACTGAAGCTTTCTTT. It is translated as CASLTFRGLGDTEAFF. The full variable domain, with the rest looked up from reference TRBV2 and TRBJ1-1, is EPEVTQTPSHQVTQMGQEVILRCVPISNHLYFYWYRQILGQKVEFLVSFYNNEISEKSEIFDDQFSVERPDGSNFTLKIRSTKLEDSAMYFCASLTFRGLGDTEAFFGQGTRLTVV.

This clonotype was counted many times. J is TRBJ2-5 and V is TRBV7-3, with D perhaps TRBD2 (6 bases). This CDR3 is built from 16 residues. With 5 bases removed from V and 4 bases from J, the gap between germline ends came to 20 bases. Per the germline V gene, CDR1 is SGHTA and CDR2 is FQGTGA. DNA for the CDR3: TGTGCCAGCAGCCCCACTGTCGGGGGTTCCGTAGAGACCCAGTACTTC. Residues: CASSPTVGGSVETQYF.

This clonotype was observed many times. The gene calls are TRBV12-3 or TRBV12-4 and TRBJ1-5; 8 nucleotides match TRBD1. V shed 4 bases, J shed 6 bases, and the junction held 5 bases outside the gene matches. The CDR3 covers 14 residues. CDR3 region: CASSSGGRGQPQHF. For the CDR3, the DNA is TGTGCCAGCAGTTCAGGGGGCCGGGGTCAGCCCCAGCATTTT.

The sample holds a few counts of this clonotype. This sequence joins TRBV20-1 and TRBJ2-7; 9 positions agree with TRBD2. Germline values: CDR1 DFQATT, CDR2 SNEGSKA (reference sequence). V dropped 4 bases and J dropped 5; count of bases not matched to a gene: 6. CDR3 size: 13 residues. This chain's CDR3 is CSATAGGRDEQYF. CDR3 bases: TGCAGTGCTACGGCGGGAGGGAGGGACGAGCAGTACTTC.

The table lists this clonotype with many counts. This chain uses TRBV10-3 with TRBJ1-2, with a tentative D call TRBD1 (6 bases). The CDR3 is 13 residues long. Trimming shortened V by 0 bases and J by 8 bases, and 10 bases separated the two germline ends. Germline-derived CDR1 and CDR2 are ENHRY and SYGVKD. The CDR3 is CAISESPGTGYTF. CDR3 bases: TGTGCCATCAGTGAGTCGCCAGGGACAGGCTACACCTTC.

Ten or more counts support this clonotype. The chain carries TRBV28 and TRBJ1-1; 7 nucleotides align to TRBD1. V gave up 6 bases and J gave up 5 bases; unmatched junction bases: 9. The CDR3 extends over 14 amino acids. Germline V gene sequence: CDR1 MDHEN, CDR2 SYDVKM. The CDR3 is CASSDDRARTEAFF. The CDR3 coding sequence is TGTGCCAGCAGCGATGACAGGGCGAGGACTGAAGCTTTCTTT.

This clonotype was detected ten times or more. The chain couples TRBV20-1 to TRBJ1-5, with 7 positions matching TRBD1. Germline values: CDR1 DFQATT, CDR2 SNEGSKA (reference sequence). Trimming at V came to 6 bases and at J to 9 bases, leaving 14 bases not matched to a gene. The CDR3 runs 14 residues. The CDR3: CSATGRQGPRPQHF. The CDR3 nucleotides read TGCAGTGCCACGGGGAGACAGGGCCCGCGGCCCCAGCATTTT.

This clonotype has ten or more counts. This chain joins TRBV7-8 and TRBJ1-1, with D possibly being TRBD1 (5 bases). The CDR3 has 13 amino acids. CDR1 SGHVS and CDR2 FQNEAQ come from the germline V gene. Between the trimmed V and J ends, which lost 7 bases and 3 bases, there was a span of 12 bases. The CDR3 spells CASTYRGYTEAFF. The CDR3, as DNA: TGTGCCAGCACCTACCGGGGGTACACTGAAGCTTTCTTT.

On this clonotype itself: A read error may explain this, as a much larger clone is one base away. The rearrangement links TRBV7-9 to TRBJ2-7, with 7 bases that match TRBD2. The CDR3 runs to 14 residues. Losses at the gene ends were 2 bases for V and 0 bases for J; bases not matched to a gene: 1. The germline gives CDR1 SEHNR, CDR2 FQNEAQ (reference sequence). The CDR3 DNA sequence: TGTGCCAGCAGCTTAAGCGGGATCTCCTACGAGCAGTACTTC. The encoded protein is CASSLSGISYEQYF.

The genes are TRBV18 and TRBJ1-1; 8 bases agree with TRBD1. The CDR3 totals 16 residues. Germline-derived CDR1 and CDR2 are KGHSH and LQKENI. Unmatched junction bases numbered 8, after V lost 2 bases and J lost 3 bases. For the CDR3, the DNA is TGTGCCAGCTCACCAATGAAGGGACAGGTGTACACTGAAGCTTTCTTT. It encodes CASSPMKGQVYTEAFF.

Concerning this clonotype itself: A much larger clone differs from this one at a single base, so this may be a read error. The chain combines TRBV10-3 with TRBJ2-2, with 9 bases matching TRBD1. The CDR3 extends over 16 amino acids. Germline CDR1 ENHRY, CDR2 SYGVKD. Germline trimming cut 5 bases from V and 7 bases from J; bases unmatched to any gene: 11. CDR3 sequence (DNA): TGTGCCATCAGTAATCGAACAGGGGGCGGGATCGGGGAGCTGTTTTTT. It encodes CAISNRTGGGIGELFF.

This clonotype was counted many times. The rearrangement links TRBV7-2 to TRBJ2-5, with 13 nucleotides matching TRBD2. The CDR3 has 17 amino acids. V shed 5 bases and J 2 bases; nucleotides not matched to a gene: 8. In germline, CDR1 is SGHTA, CDR2 FQGNSA. This CDR3 reads CASSPQTSGRVQETQYF. The CDR3 DNA reads TGTGCCAGCAGCCCCCAAACTAGCGGGAGGGTGCAAGAGACCCAGTACTTC.

V gene TRBV6-1 combines with J gene TRBJ2-7; D remains ambiguous. The germline CDR1 and CDR2 sequences are MNHNS and SASEGT. V lost 1 base and J lost 3, with 16 bases in between. The CDR3 consists of 16 residues. CDR3 DNA sequence: TGTGCCAGCAGTGAAGACGAGACTCCTACCTACTACGAGCAGTACTTC. It translates to CASSEDETPTYYEQYF.

This clonotype was recorded many times. The V and J genes are TRBV7-2 and TRBJ1-2; D is undetermined. V was cut by 2 bases and J by 0 bases, with 7 bases left in between. Germline V gene data show CDR1 as SGHTA and CDR2 as FQGNSA. The CDR3 spans 14 residues. In DNA, the CDR3 is TGTGCCAGCAGCTTACAGGTCCCTAACTATGGCTACACCTTC. Its translation: CASSLQVPNYGYTF.

This clonotype was detected ten times or more. This chain connects TRBV24-1 to TRBJ2-3, with no clear D. Trimming took 8 bases from V and 4 from J, leaving 6 bases between them. The CDR3 has 11 residues. CDR1 and CDR2 (germline): KGHDR, SFDVKD. The CDR3: CATKLADTQYF. The CDR3 DNA reads as TGTGCCACCAAGTTGGCAGATACGCAGTATTTT.

V gene TRBV11-2 combines with J gene TRBJ2-4; TRBD2 matches 15 bases. CDR1 is SGHAT and CDR2 is FQNNGV in the germline V gene. This CDR3 spans 18 amino acids. After removal of 4 bases from V and 3 bases from J, the junction contained 7 bases not matched to a gene. As DNA, the CDR3 is TGTGCCAGCAGCTCCGGGACTAGCGGGAGGAGGAGCAAAAACATTCAGTACTTC. It codes for CASSSGTSGRRSKNIQYF.

This clonotype was counted many times. The rearrangement links TRBV15 to TRBJ2-2; the D gene is possibly TRBD1 (6 bases). This CDR3 spans 18 amino acids. From germline, CDR1 is LNHNV and CDR2 YYDKDF (reference sequence). Trimming left V 0 bases short and J 0 bases short, with 14 bases between. The CDR3 DNA reads TGTGCCACCAGCAGAGATGAACCCAGGGGCGCGAACACCGGGGAGCTGTTTTTT. Translated, it gives CATSRDEPRGANTGELFF. The entire variable domain, with the rest obtained from reference TRBV15 and TRBJ2-2, is as follows: DAMVIQNPRYQVTQFGKPVTLSCSQTLNHNVMYWYQQKSSQAPKLLFHYYDKDFNNEADTPDNFQSRRPNTSFCFLDIRSPGLGDTAMYLCATSRDEPRGANTGELFFGEGSRLTVL.

The V call is TRBV18, the J call TRBJ1-1, with D perhaps matching TRBD1 (6 bases). Trimming left V 3 bases short and J 1 base short, with 15 bases between. Germline-derived CDR1 and CDR2 are KGHSH and LQKENI. The CDR3 runs 16 residues. DNA of the CDR3: TGTGCCAGCTCACCGGTACAGGGTCAGGGGAACACTGAAGCTTTCTTT. The encoded protein is CASSPVQGQGNTEAFF.

With regard to this clonotype: The conserved phenylalanine or tryptophan normally closing the CDR3 is absent here, so this likely arose from a read error. V is TRBV7-2 and J is TRBJ1-5; a weak D match, TRBD1 (5 bases). There are 15 residues in the CDR3. The V gene lost 3 bases and the J gene lost 9 bases, with 18 bases spanning the gap. Germline V gives CDR1 SGHTA, CDR2 FQGNSA. The CDR3 nucleotides are TGTGCCAGCAGCTTTAGAGTGGGGGGAGAGTGGCCCCAGCATTTG. It specifies CASSFRVGGEWPQHL.

This clonotype was seen a handful of times. A much more abundant neighbour one base away suggests this may be a read error. Because it lacks the conserved phenylalanine or tryptophan at the end, this CDR3 is likely a read error. This rearrangement joins TRBV2 to TRBJ2-2; maybe TRBD2 (6 bases). V was clipped by 7 bases and J by 3 bases, with 21 bases between them. The germline CDR1 and CDR2 sequences are SNHLY and FYNNEI. The CDR3 is made up of 17 amino acids. Written as DNA, the CDR3 is TGTGCCAGCACCGGGGGATGGTTTCAGGGACACACCGGGGAGCTGTTTTTG. As protein: CASTGGWFQGHTGELFL.